This T cell receptor beta chain was captured by sequencing in a study of PD-1 blockade in classical Hodgkin lymphoma. Relapse after autologous stem cell transplantation occurred in every patient, and brentuximab vedotin exposure varied. Germline CDR1 WSHSY, CDR2 SAAADI. The germline V and J ends were trimmed by 1 base and 8 bases, with 12 bases remaining between them. There are 14 residues in the CDR3. The data were produced by immunoSEQ multiplex PCR, yet TCRdb's version contains in-frame clones alone and is incomplete. The sample yields around 19,000 clones, nearly 75% seen once. The sequences come from peripheral blood mononuclear cells (PBMCs), collected before the second cycle of nivolumab. The chain carries TRBV10-2 and TRBJ2-1; D is possibly TRBD2 (5 bases). The sequence was collected from a human donor with classical Hodgkin lymphoma. CDR3 sequence: CASSEFGDWYEQFF. In DNA form, the CDR3 reads TGCGCCAGCAGTGAGTTCGGGGATTGGTATGAGCAGTTCTTC.